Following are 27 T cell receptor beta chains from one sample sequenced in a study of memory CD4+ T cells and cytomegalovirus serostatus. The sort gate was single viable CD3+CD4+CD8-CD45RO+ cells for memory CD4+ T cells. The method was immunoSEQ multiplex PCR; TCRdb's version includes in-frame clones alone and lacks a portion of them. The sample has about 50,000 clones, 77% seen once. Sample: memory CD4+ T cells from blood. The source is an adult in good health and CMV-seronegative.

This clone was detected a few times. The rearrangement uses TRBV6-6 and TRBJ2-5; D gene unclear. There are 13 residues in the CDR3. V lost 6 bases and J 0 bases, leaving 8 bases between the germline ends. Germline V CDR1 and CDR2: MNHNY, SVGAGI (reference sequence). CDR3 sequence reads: CASRETDQETQYF. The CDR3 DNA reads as TGTGCCAGCAGGGAGACGGACCAAGAGACCCAGTACTTC.

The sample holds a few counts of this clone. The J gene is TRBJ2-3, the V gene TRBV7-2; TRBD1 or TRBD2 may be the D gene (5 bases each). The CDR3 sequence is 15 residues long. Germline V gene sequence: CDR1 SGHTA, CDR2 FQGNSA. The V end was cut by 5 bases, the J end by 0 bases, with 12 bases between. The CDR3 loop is CASSIGTQSTDTQYF. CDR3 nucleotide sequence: TGTGCCAGCAGCATCGGGACCCAAAGCACAGATACGCAGTATTTT.

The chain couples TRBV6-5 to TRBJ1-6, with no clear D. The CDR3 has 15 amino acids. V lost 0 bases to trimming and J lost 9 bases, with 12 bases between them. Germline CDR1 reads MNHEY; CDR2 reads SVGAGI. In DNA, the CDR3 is TGTGCCAGCAGTTACTCCCCCGGGGTACGTTCACCCCTCCACTTT. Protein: CASSYSPGVRSPLHF.

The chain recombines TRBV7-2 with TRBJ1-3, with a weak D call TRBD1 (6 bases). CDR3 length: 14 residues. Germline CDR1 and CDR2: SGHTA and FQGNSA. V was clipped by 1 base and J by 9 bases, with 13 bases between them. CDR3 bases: TGTGCCAGCAGCTTAGATGGGGGGCGCGGCACCATATATTTT. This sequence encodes CASSLDGGRGTIYF.

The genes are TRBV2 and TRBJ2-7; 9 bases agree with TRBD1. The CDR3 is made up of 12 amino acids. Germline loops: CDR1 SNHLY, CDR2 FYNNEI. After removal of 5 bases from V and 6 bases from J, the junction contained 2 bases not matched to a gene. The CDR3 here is CASSLDRGEQYF. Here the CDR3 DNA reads TGTGCCAGCAGTCTGGACAGGGGCGAGCAGTACTTC.

As DNA, the CDR3 is TGTGCCAGCAGCTTAACACGGAACACTGAAGCTTTCTTT. Translated, it gives CASSLTRNTEAFF. The rearrangement links TRBV7-3 to TRBJ1-1; D gene uncertain. The CDR3 is 13 residues long. The germline gives CDR1 SGHTA, CDR2 FQGTGA. V was trimmed by 0 bases and J by 1 base, leaving 3 bases between them.

The CDR3: CASRRGGGDEQFF. CDR3 nucleotides: TGTGCCAGCAGGCGGGGCGGGGGTGATGAGCAGTTCTTC. The chain recombines TRBV14 with TRBJ2-1, with 7 nucleotides matching TRBD2. In germline, CDR1 is SGHDN, CDR2 FVKESK. With V trimmed by 6 bases and J by 8 bases, 7 bases remained unmatched. The CDR3 is 13 amino acids.

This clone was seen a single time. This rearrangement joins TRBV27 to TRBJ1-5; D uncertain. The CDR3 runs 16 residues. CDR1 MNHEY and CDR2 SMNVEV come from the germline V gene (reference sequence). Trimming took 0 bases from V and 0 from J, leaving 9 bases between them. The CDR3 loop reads CASSLSGMYSNQPQHF. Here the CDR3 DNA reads TGTGCCAGCAGTTTATCGGGGATGTATAGCAATCAGCCCCAGCATTTT.

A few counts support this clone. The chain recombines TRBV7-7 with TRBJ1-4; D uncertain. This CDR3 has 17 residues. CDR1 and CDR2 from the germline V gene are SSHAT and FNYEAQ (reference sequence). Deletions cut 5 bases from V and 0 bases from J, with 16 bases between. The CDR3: CASSIGPLGATNEKLFF. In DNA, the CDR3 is TGTGCCAGCAGCATAGGGCCGCTCGGAGCAACTAATGAAAAACTGTTTTTT.

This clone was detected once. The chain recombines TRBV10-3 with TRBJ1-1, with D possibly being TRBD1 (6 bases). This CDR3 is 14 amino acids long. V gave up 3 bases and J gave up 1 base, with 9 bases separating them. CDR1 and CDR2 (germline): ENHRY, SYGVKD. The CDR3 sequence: CAISDGTRNTEAFF. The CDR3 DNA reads TGTGCCATCAGTGATGGGACAAGGAACACTGAAGCTTTCTTT.

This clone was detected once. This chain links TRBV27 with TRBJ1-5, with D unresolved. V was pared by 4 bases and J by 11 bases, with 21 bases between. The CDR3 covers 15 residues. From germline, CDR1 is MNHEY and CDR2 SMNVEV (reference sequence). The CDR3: CASSSLRDQARAQHF. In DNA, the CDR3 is TGTGCCAGCAGTTCCCTCCGAGATCAGGCAAGGGCCCAGCATTTT.

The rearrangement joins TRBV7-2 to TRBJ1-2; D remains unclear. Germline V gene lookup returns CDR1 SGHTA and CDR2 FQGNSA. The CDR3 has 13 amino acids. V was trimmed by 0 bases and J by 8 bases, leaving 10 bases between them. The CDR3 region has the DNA TGTGCCAGCAGCTTAGCTTTCTTAGGCGGCTACACCTTC. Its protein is CASSLAFLGGYTF.

This CDR3 is CASRLQGFKDTQYF. The CDR3 DNA follows: TGTGCCAGCAGATTACAGGGATTTAAAGATACGCAGTATTTT. V is TRBV5-4 and J is TRBJ2-3; the D gene is possibly TRBD1 (6 bases). Trimming stripped 5 bases from V and 5 bases from J, with 15 bases between. In germline, CDR1 is SGHNT, CDR2 YYREEE (reference sequence). The CDR3 is 14 amino acids.

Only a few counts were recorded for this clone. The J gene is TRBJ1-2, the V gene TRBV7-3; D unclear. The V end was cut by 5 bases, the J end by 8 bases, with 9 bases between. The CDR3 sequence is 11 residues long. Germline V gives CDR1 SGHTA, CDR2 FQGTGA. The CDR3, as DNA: TGTGCCAGCAGCAACGGGGTAGGCTACACCTTC. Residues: CASSNGVGYTF. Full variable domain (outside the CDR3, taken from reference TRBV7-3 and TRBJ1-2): GAGVSQTPSNKVTEKGKYVELRCDPISGHTALYWYRQSLGQGPEFLIYFQGTGAADDSGLPNDRFFAVRPEGSVSTLKIQRTERGDSAVYLCASSNGVGYTFGSGTRLTVV.

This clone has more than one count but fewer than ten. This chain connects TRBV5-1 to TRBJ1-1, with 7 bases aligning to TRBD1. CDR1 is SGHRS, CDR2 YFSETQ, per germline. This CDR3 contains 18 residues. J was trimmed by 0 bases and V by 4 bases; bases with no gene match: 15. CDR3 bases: TGCGCCAGCAGCATGCTTCCCCGACAGGGAAGCATGAACACTGAAGCTTTCTTT. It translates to CASSMLPRQGSMNTEAFF.

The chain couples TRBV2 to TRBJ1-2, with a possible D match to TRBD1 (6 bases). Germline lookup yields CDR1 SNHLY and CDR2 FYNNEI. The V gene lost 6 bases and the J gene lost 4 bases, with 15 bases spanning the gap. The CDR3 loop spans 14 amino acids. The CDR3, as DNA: TGTGCCAGCAGATCAGGGGTAGTGGGCTATGGCTACACCTTC. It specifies CASRSGVVGYGYTF.

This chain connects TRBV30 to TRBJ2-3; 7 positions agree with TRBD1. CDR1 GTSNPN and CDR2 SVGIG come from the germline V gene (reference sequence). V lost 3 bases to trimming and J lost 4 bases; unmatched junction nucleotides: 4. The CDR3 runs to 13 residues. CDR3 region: CAWSRQGPDTQYF. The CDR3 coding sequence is TGTGCCTGGAGCCGACAGGGCCCAGATACGCAGTATTTT.

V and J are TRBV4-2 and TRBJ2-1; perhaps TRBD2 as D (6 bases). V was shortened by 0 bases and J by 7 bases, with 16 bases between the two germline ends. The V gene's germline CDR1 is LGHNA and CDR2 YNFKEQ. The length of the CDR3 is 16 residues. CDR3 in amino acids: CASSQEWRVRQNEQFF. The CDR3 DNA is TGTGCCAGCAGCCAAGAATGGAGGGTACGACAGAATGAGCAGTTCTTC.

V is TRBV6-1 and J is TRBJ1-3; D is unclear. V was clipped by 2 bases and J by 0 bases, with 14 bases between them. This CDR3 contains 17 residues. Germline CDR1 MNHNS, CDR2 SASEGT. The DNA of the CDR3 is TGTGCCAGCAGTGAAACATGGACGGCGGCCTCTGGAAACACCATATATTTT. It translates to CASSETWTAASGNTIYF.

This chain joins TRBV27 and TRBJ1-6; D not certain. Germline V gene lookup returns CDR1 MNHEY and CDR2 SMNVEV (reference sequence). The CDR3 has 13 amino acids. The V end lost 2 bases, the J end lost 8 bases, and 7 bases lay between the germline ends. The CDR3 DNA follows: TGTGCCAGCAGTTTAAATCGATATTCACCCCTCCACTTT. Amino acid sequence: CASSLNRYSPLHF.

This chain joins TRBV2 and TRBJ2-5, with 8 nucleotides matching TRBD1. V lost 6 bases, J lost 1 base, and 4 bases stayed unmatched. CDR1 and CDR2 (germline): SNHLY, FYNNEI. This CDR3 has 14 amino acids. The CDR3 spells CASRGGTGQETQYF. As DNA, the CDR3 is TGTGCCAGCAGAGGCGGGACAGGCCAAGAGACCCAGTACTTC.

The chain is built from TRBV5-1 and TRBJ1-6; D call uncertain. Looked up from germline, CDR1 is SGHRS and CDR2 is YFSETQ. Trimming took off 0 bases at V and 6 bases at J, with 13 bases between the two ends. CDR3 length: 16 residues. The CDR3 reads CASSLERRARNSPLHF. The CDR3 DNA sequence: TGCGCCAGCAGCTTGGAGAGGAGGGCCCGTAATTCACCCCTCCACTTT.

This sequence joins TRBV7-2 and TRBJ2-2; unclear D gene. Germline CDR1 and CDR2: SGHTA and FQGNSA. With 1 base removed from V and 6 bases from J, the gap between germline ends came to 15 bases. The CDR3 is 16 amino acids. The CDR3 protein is CASSLGPLGHPGELFF. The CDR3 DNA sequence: TGTGCCAGCAGCTTAGGTCCCCTAGGCCACCCCGGGGAGCTGTTTTTT. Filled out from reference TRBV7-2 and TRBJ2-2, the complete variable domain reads GAGVSQSPSNKVTEKGKDVELRCDPISGHTALYWYRQSLGQGLEFLIYFQGNSAPDKSGLPSDRFSAERTGGSVSTLTIQRTQQEDSAVYLCASSLGPLGHPGELFFGEGSRLTVL.

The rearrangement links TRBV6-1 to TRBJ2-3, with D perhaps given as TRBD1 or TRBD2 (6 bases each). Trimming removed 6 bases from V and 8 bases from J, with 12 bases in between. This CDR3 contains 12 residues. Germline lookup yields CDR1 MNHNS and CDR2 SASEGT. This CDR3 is CASSEEGGTQYF. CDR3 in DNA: TGTGCCAGCAGCGAGGAGGGGGGTACGCAGTATTTT.

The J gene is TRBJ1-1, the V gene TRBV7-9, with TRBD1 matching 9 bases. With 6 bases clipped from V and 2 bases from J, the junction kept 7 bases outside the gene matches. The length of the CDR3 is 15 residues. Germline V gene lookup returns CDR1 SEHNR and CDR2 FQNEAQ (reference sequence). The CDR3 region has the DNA TGTGCCAGCAGTTTACAGGGGGCGGTAAACACTGAAGCTTTCTTT. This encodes CASSLQGAVNTEAFF.

The CDR3: CASRVPGAYTEAFF. In DNA form, the CDR3 reads TGCGCCAGCAGGGTGCCGGGTGCGTACACTGAAGCTTTCTTT. The V and J genes are TRBV5-1 and TRBJ1-1; D remains ambiguous. The CDR3 length is 14 residues. The V end lost 5 bases, the J end lost 3 bases, and 14 bases lay between the germline ends. Germline CDR1 SGHRS, CDR2 YFSETQ. The full variable domain, in which reference TRBV5-1 and TRBJ1-1 provide the parts outside the CDR3, is KAGVTQTPRYLIKTRGQQVTLSCSPISGHRSVSWYQQTPGQGLQFLFEYFSETQRNKGNFPGRFSGRQFSNSRSEMNVSTLELGDSALYLCASRVPGAYTEAFFGQGTRLTVV.

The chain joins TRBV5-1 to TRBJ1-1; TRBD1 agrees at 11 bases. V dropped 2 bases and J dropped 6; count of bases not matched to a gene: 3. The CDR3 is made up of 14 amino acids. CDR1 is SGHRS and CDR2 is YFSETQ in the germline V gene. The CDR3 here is CASSFRDRGSEAFF. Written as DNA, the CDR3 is TGCGCCAGCAGCTTCCGGGACAGGGGGTCTGAAGCTTTCTTT.